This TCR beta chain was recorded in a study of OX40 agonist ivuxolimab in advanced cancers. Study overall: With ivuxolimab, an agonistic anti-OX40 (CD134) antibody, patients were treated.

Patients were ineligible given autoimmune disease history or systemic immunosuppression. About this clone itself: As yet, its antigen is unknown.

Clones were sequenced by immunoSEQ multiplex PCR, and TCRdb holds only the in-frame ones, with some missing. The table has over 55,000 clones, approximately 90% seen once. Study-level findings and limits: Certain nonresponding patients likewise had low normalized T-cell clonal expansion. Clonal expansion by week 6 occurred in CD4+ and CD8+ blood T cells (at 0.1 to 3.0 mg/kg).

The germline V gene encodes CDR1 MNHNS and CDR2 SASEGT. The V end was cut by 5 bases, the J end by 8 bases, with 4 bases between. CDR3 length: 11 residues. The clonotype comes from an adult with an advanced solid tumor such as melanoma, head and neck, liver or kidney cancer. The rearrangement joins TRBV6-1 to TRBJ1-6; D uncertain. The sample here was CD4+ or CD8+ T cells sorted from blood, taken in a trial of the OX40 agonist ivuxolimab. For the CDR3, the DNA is TGTGCCAGCAGTTACGATTCACCCCTCCACTTT. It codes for CASSYDSPLHF.